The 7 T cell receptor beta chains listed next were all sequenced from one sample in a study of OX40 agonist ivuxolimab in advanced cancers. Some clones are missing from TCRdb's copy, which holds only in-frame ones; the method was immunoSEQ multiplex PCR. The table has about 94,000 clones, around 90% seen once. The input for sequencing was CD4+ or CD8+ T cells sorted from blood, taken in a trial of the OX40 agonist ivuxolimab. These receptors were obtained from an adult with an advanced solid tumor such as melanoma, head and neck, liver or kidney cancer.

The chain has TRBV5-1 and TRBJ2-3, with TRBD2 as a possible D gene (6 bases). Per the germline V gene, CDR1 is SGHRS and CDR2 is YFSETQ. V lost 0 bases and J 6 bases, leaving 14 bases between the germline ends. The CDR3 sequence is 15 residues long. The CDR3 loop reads CASSLGGASSDTQYF. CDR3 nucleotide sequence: TGCGCCAGCAGCTTGGGCGGGGCCTCATCGGATACGCAGTATTTT. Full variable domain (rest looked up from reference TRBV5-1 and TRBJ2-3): KAGVTQTPRYLIKTRGQQVTLSCSPISGHRSVSWYQQTPGQGLQFLFEYFSETQRNKGNFPGRFSGRQFSNSRSEMNVSTLELGDSALYLCASSLGGASSDTQYFGPGTRLTVL.

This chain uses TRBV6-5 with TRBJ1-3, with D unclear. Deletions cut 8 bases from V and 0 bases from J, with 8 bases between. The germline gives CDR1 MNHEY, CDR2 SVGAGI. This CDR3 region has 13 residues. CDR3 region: CASAEPSGNTIYF. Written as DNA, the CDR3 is TGTGCCAGCGCTGAACCCTCTGGAAACACCATATATTTT.

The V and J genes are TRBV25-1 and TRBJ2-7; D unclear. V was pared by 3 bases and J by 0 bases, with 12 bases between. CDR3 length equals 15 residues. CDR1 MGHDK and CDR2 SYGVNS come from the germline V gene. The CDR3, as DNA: TGTGCCAGCAGTGATTTCACTCCCCCCTCCTACGAGCAGTACTTC. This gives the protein CASSDFTPPSYEQYF.

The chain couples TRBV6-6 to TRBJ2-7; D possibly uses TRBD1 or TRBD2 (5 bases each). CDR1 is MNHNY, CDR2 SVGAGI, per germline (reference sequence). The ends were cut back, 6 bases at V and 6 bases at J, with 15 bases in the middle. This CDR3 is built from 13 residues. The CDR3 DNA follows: TGTGCCAGCAGAACGAGGGGCTTAGGCGAGCAGTACTTC. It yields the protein CASRTRGLGEQYF.

CDR3 DNA: TGTGCCAGCAGTGGAGGGCAGCCCCAGCATTTT. It is translated as CASSGGQPQHF. The chain combines TRBV6-1 with TRBJ1-5; D gene uncertain. The CDR3 totals 11 residues. Germline V lookup: CDR1 MNHNS, CDR2 SASEGT. V gave up 4 bases and J gave up 7 bases, with 5 bases separating them.

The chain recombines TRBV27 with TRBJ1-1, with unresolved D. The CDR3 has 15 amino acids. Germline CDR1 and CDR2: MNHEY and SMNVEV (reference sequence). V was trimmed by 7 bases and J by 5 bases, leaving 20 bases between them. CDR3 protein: CASTDRLGLGTEAFF. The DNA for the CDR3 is TGTGCCAGCACCGATAGACTTGGCCTGGGGACTGAAGCTTTCTTT.

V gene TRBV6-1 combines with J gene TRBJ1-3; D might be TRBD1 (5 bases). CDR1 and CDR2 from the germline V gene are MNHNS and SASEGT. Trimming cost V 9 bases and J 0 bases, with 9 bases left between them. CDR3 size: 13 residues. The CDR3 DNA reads TGTGCCAGTGGGGCCCGCTCTGGAAACACCATATATTTT. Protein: CASGARSGNTIYF.